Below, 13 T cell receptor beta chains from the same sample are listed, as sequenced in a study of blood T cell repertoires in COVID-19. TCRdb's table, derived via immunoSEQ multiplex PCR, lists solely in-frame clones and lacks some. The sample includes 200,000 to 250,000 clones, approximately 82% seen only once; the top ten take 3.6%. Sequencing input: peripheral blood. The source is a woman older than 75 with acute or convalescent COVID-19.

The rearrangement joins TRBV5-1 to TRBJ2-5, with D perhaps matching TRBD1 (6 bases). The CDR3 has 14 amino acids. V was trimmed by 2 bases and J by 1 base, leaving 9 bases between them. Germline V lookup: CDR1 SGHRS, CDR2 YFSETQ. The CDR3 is CASSFLQGQETQYF. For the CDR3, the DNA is TGCGCCAGCAGCTTTCTACAGGGCCAAGAGACCCAGTACTTC.

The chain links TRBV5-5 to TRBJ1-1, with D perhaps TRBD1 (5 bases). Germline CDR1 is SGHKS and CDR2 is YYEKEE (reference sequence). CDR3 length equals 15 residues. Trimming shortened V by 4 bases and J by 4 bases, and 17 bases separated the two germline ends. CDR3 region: CASSAGTRRLTEAFF. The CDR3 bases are TGTGCCAGCAGCGCGGGGACGAGGCGTCTCACTGAAGCTTTCTTT.

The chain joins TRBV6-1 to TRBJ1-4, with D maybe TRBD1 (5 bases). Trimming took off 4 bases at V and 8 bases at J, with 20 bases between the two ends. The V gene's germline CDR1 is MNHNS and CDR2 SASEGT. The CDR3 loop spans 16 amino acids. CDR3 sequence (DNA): TGTGCCAGCAGTGTAATCCGGCCAACCGGGGGGGAAAAACTGTTTTTT. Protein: CASSVIRPTGGEKLFF.

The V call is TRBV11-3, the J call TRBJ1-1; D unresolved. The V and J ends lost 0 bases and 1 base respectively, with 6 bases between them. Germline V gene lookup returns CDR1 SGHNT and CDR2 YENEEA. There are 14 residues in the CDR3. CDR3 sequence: CASSLEQKNTEAFF. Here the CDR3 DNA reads TGTGCCAGCAGCTTAGAACAGAAGAACACTGAAGCTTTCTTT. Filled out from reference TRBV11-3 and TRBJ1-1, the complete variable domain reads EAGVVQSPRYKIIEKKQPVAFWCNPISGHNTLYWYLQNLGQGPELLIRYENEEAVDDSQLPKDRFSAERLKGVDSTLKIQPAELGDSAVYLCASSLEQKNTEAFFGQGTRLTVV.

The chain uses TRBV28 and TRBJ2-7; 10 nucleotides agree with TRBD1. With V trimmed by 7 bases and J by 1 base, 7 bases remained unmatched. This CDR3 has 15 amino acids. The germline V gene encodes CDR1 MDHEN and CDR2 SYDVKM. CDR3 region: CASKLGQGPSYEQYF. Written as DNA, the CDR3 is TGTGCCAGCAAATTGGGACAGGGGCCTTCCTACGAGCAGTACTTC.

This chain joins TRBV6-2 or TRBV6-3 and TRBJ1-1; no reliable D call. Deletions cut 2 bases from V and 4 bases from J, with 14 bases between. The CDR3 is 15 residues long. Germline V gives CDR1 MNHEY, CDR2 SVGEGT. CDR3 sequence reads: CASSYTAGFGTEAFF. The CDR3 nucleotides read TGTGCCAGCAGTTACACTGCGGGATTTGGCACTGAAGCTTTCTTT.

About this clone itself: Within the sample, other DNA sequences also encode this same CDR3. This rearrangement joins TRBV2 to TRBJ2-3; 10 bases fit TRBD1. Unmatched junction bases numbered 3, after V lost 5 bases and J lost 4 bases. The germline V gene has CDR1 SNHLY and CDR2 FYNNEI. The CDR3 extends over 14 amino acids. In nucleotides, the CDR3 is TGTGCCAGCAGTCGGGACAGGGGAGCAGATACGCAGTATTTT. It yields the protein CASSRDRGADTQYF.

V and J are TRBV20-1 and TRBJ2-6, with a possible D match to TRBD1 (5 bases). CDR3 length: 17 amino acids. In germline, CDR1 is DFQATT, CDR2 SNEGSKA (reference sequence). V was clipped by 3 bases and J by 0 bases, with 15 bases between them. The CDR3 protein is CSASMLDTRSGANVLTF. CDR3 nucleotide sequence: TGCAGTGCTAGTATGCTGGACACCCGCTCTGGGGCCAACGTCCTGACTTTC.

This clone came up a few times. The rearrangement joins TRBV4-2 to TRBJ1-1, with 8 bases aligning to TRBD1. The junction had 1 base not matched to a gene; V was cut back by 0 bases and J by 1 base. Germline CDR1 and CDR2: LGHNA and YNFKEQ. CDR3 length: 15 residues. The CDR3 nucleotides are TGTGCCAGCAGCCAAGAAACAGGGGGGAACACTGAAGCTTTCTTT. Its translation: CASSQETGGNTEAFF.

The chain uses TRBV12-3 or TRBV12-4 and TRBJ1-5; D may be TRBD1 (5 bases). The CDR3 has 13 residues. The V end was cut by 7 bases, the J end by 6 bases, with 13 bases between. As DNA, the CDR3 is TGTGCCAGCACCCGGGGGGGAGGTCAGCCCCAGCATTTT. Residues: CASTRGGGQPQHF.

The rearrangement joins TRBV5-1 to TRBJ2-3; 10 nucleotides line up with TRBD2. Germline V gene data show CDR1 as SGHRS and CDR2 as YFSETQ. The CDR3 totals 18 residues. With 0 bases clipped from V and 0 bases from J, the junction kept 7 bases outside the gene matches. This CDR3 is CASSLGLAGALSTDTQYF. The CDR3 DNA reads TGCGCCAGCAGCTTGGGCCTAGCGGGGGCCCTAAGCACAGATACGCAGTATTTT.

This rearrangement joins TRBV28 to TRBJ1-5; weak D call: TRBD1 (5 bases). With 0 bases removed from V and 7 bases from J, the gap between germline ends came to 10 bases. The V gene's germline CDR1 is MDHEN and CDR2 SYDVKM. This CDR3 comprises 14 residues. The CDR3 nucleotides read TGTGCCAGCAGTTTATGGGGGCGTCTCCAGCCCCAGCATTTT. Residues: CASSLWGRLQPQHF.

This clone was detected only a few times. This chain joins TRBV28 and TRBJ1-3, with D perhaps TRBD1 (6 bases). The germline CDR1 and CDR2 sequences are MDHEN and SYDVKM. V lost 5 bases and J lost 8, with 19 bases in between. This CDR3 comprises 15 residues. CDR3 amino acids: CASSARGGLLHTIYF. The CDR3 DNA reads TGTGCCAGCAGTGCCAGGGGTGGGCTGCTGCACACCATATATTTT.